This paragraph reports one T cell receptor beta chain. In TCRdb, the 5' RACE reads were re-called with MiXCR into one record per CDR3 protein. The table lists about 270,000 distinct CDR3 sequences, roughly 16% of them singletons, with more than 20% in the top ten. The record originates from a study of T-cell memory formation after mild COVID-19. This CDR3 spans 11 amino acids. Deletions cut 4 bases from V and 1 base from J, with 4 bases between. Germline V gives CDR1 GTSNPN, CDR2 SVGIG (reference sequence). This clonotype was obtained from a man aged 18 to 29 who had mild COVID-19 (a few samples of this study predate the infection). Cell type and time point are not known. The sequenced sample consisted of PBMCs or a T cell subset sorted from them (not recorded which). The rearrangement links TRBV30 to TRBJ1-1; D is uncertain. As DNA, the CDR3 is TGTGCCTGGAACAGGAACACTGAAGCTTTCTTT. Its translation: CAWNRNTEAFF.